Described below is a single T cell receptor beta chain sequence and its context. The record originates from a study of blood T cell repertoires in COVID-19. After removal of 3 bases from V and 2 bases from J, the junction contained 5 bases not matched to a gene. The CDR3 consists of 15 residues. Germline CDR1 and CDR2: WNHNN and SYGVQD (reference sequence). Sequencing was performed with immunoSEQ multiplex PCR; in TCRdb, only in-frame clones are kept and a portion is missing. The sample contains about 75,000 clones, 70% to 90% of which appear only once. Sequencing input: peripheral blood. The clonotype was recovered from a human donor in a cohort sampled during active COVID-19. V usage is TRBV10-1 and J usage is TRBJ2-7; 9 bases match TRBD2. The CDR3 nucleotides read TGCGCCAGCAGTGATGATAGCGGGGGCACCTACGAGCAGTACTTC. As protein: CASSDDSGGTYEQYF.